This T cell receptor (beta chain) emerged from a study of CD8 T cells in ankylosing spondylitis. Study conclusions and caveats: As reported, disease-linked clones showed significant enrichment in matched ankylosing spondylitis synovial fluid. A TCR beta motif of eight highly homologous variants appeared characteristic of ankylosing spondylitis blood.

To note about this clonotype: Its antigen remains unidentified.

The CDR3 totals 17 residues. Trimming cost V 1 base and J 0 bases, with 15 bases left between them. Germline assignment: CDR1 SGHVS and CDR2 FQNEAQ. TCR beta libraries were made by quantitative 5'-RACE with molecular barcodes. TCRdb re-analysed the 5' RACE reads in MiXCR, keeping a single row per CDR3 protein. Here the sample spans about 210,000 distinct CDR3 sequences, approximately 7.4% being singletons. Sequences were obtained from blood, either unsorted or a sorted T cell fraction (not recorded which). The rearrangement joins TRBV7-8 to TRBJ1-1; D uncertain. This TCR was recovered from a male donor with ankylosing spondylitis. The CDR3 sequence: CASSLVHPLSLNTEAFF. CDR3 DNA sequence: TGTGCCAGCAGCTTAGTACATCCCCTTTCCCTGAACACTGAAGCTTTCTTT.